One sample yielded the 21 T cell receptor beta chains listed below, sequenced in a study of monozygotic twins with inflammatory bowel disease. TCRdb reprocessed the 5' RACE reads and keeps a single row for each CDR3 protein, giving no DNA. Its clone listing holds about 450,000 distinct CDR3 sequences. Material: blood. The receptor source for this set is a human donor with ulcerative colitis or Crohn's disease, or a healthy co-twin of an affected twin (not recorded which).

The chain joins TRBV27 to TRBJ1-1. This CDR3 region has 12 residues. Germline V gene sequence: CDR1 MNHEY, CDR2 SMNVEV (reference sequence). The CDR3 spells CASSREETEAFF.

The CDR3 loop reads CASSPEMVEGKHF. The gene calls are TRBV18 and TRBJ2-7; TCRdb designates TRBD2, a call that cannot be tested without DNA. This CDR3 is built from 13 residues. Germline CDR1 is KGHSH and CDR2 is LQKENI.

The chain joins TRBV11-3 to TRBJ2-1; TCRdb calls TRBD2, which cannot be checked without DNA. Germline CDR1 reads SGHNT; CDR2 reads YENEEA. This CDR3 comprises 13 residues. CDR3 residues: CASSFSGRDEQFF. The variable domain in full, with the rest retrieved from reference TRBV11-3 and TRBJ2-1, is EAGVVQSPRYKIIEKKQPVAFWCNPISGHNTLYWYLQNLGQGPELLIRYENEEAVDDSQLPKDRFSAERLKGVDSTLKIQPAELGDSAVYLCASSFSGRDEQFFGPGTRLTVL.

The CDR3 reads CASSFGVGWNEQFF. The V call is TRBV7-9, the J call TRBJ2-1. The CDR3 length is 14 residues. The germline V gene encodes CDR1 SEHNR and CDR2 FQNEAQ (reference sequence).

Here the CDR3 reads CASRQVGTEAFF. J is TRBJ1-1 and V is TRBV2. The germline V gene encodes CDR1 SNHLY and CDR2 FYNNEI. The CDR3 has 12 residues.

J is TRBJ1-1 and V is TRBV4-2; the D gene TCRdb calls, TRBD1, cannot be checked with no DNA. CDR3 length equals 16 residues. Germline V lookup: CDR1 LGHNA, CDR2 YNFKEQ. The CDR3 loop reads CASSQEASAGAFGAFF.

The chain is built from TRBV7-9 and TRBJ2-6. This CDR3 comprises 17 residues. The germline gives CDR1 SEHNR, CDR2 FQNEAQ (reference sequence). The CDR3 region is CASSLAAVSSGANVLTF.

The CDR3 reads CASSLWTSGGYNEQFF. This sequence joins TRBV7-2 and TRBJ2-1; absent DNA, TCRdb's TRBD2 call cannot be checked. The CDR3 extends over 16 amino acids. CDR1 is SGHTA, CDR2 FQGNSA, per germline.

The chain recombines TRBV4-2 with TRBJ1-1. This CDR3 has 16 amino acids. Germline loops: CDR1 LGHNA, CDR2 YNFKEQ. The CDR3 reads CASSQGESMVNTEAFF.

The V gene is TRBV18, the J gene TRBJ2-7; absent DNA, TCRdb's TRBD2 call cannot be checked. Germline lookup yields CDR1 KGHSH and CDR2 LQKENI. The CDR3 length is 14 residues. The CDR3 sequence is CASSDRLAGYEQYF.

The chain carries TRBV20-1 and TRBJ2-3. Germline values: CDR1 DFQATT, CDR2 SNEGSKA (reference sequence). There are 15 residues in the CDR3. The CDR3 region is CSARGSLGSTDTQYF.

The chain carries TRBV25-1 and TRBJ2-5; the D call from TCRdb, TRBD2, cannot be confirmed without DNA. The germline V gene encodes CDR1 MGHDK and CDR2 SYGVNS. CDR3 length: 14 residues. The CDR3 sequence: CASKAGFSSETQYF. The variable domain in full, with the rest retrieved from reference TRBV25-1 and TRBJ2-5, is EADIYQTPRYLVIGTGKKITLECSQTMGHDKMYWYQQDPGMELHLIHYSYGVNSTEKGDLSSESTVSRIRTEHFPLTLESARPSHTSQYLCASKAGFSSETQYFGPGTRLLVL.

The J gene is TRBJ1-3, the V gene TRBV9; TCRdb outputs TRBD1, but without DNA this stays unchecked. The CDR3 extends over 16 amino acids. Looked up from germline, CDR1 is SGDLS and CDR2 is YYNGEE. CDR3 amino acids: CASGTSTGSSGNTIYF.

This CDR3 is CASSLARAPQPQHF. The V and J genes are TRBV7-4 and TRBJ1-5. Germline V gene sequence: CDR1 SGHVT, CDR2 SQSDAQ. The CDR3 has 14 residues. Combining the CDR3 with reference TRBV7-4 and TRBJ1-5 gives the whole variable domain GAGVSQSPRYKVAKRGRDVALRCDSISGHVTLYWYRQTLGQGSEVLTYSQSDAQRDKSGRPSGRFSAERPERSVSTLKIQRTEQGDSAVYLCASSLARAPQPQHFGDGTRLSIL.

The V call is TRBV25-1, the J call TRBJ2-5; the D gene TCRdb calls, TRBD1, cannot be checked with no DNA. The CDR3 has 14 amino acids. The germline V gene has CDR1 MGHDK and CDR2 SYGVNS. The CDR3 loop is CASTRRGWQETQYF.

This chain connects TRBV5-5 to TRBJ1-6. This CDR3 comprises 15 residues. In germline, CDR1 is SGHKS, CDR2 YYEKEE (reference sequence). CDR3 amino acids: CASSFGETPVRSLHF.

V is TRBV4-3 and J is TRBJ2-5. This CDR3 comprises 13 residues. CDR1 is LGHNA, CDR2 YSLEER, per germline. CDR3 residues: CASSQEVQETQYF.

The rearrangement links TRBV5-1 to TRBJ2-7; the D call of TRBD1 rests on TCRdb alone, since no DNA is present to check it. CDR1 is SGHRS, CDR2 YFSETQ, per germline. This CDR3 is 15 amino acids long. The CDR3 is CASSLHPGETYEQYF.

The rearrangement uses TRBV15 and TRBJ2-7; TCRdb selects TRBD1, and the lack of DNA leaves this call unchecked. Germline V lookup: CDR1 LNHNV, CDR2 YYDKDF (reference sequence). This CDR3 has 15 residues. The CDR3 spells CATSREGTGTAEQYF.

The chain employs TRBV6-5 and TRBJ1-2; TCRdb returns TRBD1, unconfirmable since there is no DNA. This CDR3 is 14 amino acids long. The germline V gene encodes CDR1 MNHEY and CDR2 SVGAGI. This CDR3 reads CASSYRDRAGGYTF.

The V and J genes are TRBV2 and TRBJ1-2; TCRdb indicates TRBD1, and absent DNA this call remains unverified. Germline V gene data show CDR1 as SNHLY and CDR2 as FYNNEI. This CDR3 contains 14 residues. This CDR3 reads CASRVRQGNYGYTF.